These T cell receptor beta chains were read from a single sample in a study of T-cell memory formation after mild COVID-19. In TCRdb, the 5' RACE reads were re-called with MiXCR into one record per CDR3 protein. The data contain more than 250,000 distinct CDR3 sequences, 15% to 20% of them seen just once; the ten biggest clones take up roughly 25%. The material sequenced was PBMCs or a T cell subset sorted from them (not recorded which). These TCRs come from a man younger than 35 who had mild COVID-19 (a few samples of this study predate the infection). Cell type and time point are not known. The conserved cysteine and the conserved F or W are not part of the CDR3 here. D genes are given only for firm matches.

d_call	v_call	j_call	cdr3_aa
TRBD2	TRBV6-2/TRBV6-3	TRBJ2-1	ASRTFGGDDEQF
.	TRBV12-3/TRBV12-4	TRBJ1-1	ASSSGTNTEAF
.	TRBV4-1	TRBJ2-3	ASSQDGTATDTQY
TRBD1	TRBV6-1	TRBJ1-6	ASSMRWGDRAANSPLH
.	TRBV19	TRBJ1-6	ASRMWSSYNSPLH
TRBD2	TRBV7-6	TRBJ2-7	ASSLSRGIVNEQY
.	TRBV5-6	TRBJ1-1	ASSYIDRENTEAF
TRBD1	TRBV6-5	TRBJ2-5	ASSYSTGGGKTQY
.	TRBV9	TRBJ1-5	ASSLLSGGQPQH
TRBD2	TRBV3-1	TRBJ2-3	ASSQDRGRGGTDTQY
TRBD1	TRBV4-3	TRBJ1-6	ASSQGTGRPPLH
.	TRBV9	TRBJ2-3	ASSPLVGPDTQY
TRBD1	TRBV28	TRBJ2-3	ASSRGTGWADTQY
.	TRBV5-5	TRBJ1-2	ASSPGPTPTA
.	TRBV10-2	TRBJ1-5	ASSEGAGQPQH
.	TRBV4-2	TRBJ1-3	ASSRGASGNTIY
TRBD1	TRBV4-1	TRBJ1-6	ATRQGGGINSPLH
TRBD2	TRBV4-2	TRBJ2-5	ASSQGGTSGGQETQY
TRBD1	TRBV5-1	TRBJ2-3	ASSLAGTGHTDTQY
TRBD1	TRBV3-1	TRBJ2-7	ASSHRGTYEQY
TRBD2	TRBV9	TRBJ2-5	ASSPSRWGGDETQY
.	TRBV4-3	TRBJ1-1	ASSQAGASTEAF
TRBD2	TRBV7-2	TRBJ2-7	ASSSQVGGYGYEQY
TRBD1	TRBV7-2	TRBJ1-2	ASSVGTGEYT
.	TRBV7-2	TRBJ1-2	AVTSRGRLGYT
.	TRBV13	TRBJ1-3	ASSSGGSSGNTIY
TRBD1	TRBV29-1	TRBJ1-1	SAPPGQGNTEAF
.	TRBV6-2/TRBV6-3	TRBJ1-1	ASSTALAAGDTEAF
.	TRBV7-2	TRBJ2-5	ASSLAQRQETQY
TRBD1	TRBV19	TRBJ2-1	ASSDRGNEQF
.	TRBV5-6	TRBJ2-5	ASSLRRETQY
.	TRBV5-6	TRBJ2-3	ASSTGRGSRDTQY
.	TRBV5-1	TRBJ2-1	ASSFPFGTPTYNEQF
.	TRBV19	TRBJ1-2	ASSISRGLDRYGYT
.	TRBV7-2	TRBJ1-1	ASSLADRNTEAF
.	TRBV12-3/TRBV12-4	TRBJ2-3	ASRRDSHTDTQY
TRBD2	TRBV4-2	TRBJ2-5	ASSPTLAAQETQY
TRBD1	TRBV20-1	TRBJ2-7	SARDGVTPGQVWYEQY
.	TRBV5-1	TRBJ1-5	ASAFSYNQPQH
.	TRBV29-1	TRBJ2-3	SVPWGADTQY
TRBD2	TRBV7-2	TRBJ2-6	ASSRTSASGANVLT
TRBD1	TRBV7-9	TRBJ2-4	ASSLGGQGAKNIQY
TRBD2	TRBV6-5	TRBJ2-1	ASSTPGGNEQF
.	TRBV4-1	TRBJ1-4	ASSHPRGPNEKLF